A selection of T cell receptor beta chains follows, all from one sample in a study of CD8 T cells in Susac syndrome. A single record per CDR3 protein comes from TCRdb applying MiXCR to the immunoSEQ multiplex PCR reads. The sample lists approximately 110,000 distinct CDR3 sequences, 90% to 95% occurring once. Sequenced sample: CD8+ T cells from PBMCs. The receptor source for this set is a human donor with multiple sclerosis. Each CDR3 is given with its conserved first and last residue. The D gene is left open where the match is weak. A clone size is listed for some rows: how often the clone was seen (once, few, many), or a class if it is expanded.

D: -; J: TRBJ1-5; V: TRBV9; size: -; DNA: TGTGCCAGCAGCAAGGATCTTTCGAGCAATCAGCCCCAGCATTTT; CDR3: CASSKDLSSNQPQHF
D: -; J: TRBJ2-7; V: TRBV11-2; size: once; DNA: TGTGCCAGCAGCCATAGCCAGAGCTACGAGCAGTACTTC; CDR3: CASSHSQSYEQYF
D: TRBD2; J: TRBJ2-2; V: TRBV30; size: -; DNA: TGTGCCTGGAGCGCCGGACTAGCGGGGGGCCCGAACACCGGGGAGCTGTTTTTT; CDR3: CAWSAGLAGGPNTGELFF
D: -; J: TRBJ2-5; V: TRBV6-5; size: -; DNA: TGTGCCAGCTCAGTGGGGGCCAGCACACAAGAGACCCAGTACTTC; CDR3: CASSVGASTQETQYF
D: -; J: TRBJ2-1; V: TRBV12-3/TRBV12-4; size: -; DNA: TGTGCCAGCAGTTTGGGCCGCCCTGCCTACAATGAGCAGTTCTTC; CDR3: CASSLGRPAYNEQFF
D: -; J: TRBJ1-1; V: TRBV7-3; size: -; DNA: TGTGCCACCGGGAGGGTAAGGATGAACACTGAAGCTTTCTTT; CDR3: CATGRVRMNTEAFF
D: -; J: TRBJ1-1; V: TRBV4-2; size: -; DNA: TGTGCCAGCAGCCAAGAACCGGGCGAGAACACTGAAGCTTTCTTT; CDR3: CASSQEPGENTEAFF
D: -; J: TRBJ2-1; V: TRBV5-6; size: -; DNA: TGTGCCAGCAGCCCCGGAGGAAGGGTGAGGTTCTTC; CDR3: CASSPGGRVRFF
D: -; J: TRBJ1-2; V: TRBV7-9; size: -; DNA: TGTGCCAGCAGCTTACGGCAGGACTATGGCTACACCTTC; CDR3: CASSLRQDYGYTF
D: TRBD1; J: TRBJ2-1; V: TRBV29-1; size: -; DNA: TGCAGCGTTCTCGAGACAGGGGGCCGGATAGGTGAGCAGTTCTTC; CDR3: CSVLETGGRIGEQFF
D: -; J: TRBJ2-3; V: TRBV9; size: -; DNA: TGTGCCAGCAGCCCCACAGCTAGCACAGATACGCAGTATTTT; CDR3: CASSPTASTDTQYF
D: -; J: TRBJ2-3; V: TRBV5-1; size: -; DNA: TGCGCCAGCAGCTTCCGGGCCACAGATACGCAGTATTTT; CDR3: CASSFRATDTQYF
D: -; J: TRBJ2-2; V: TRBV27; size: few; DNA: TGTGCCAGCAGTTGGGGAGGCACCGGGGAGCTGTTTTTT; CDR3: CASSWGGTGELFF
D: -; J: TRBJ2-6; V: TRBV2; size: -; DNA: TGTGCCAGCAGTGATGTAGGACTCTCTGGGGCCAACGTCCTGACTTTC; CDR3: CASSDVGLSGANVLTF
D: TRBD1; J: TRBJ1-2; V: TRBV9; size: -; DNA: TGTGCCAGCGGGGGACAGGGAACCTATGGCTACACCTTC; CDR3: CASGGQGTYGYTF
D: -; J: TRBJ2-5; V: TRBV13; size: -; DNA: TGTGCCAGCACGACGAGAGCAGAGACCCAGTACTTC; CDR3: CASTTRAETQYF
D: TRBD1; J: TRBJ2-7; V: TRBV15; size: -; DNA: TGTGCCACCAGCTCGGGACAGGGCCTTTGGGAGCAGTACTTC; CDR3: CATSSGQGLWEQYF
D: TRBD1; J: TRBJ1-5; V: TRBV5-1; size: -; DNA: TGCGCCAGCAGCTTGGGGGACAGGGCCCTAAATCAGCCCCAGCATTTT; CDR3: CASSLGDRALNQPQHF
D: TRBD1; J: TRBJ2-5; V: TRBV29-1; size: -; DNA: TGCAGCGTTGAAGTGACAGGGGATGAGACCCAGTACTTC; CDR3: CSVEVTGDETQYF
D: -; J: TRBJ1-3; V: TRBV12-3/TRBV12-4; size: -; DNA: TGTGCCAGCAGTTTAGGGTTCCTGAGCTCTGGAAACACCATATATTTT; CDR3: CASSLGFLSSGNTIYF
D: TRBD2; J: TRBJ2-4; V: TRBV4-1; size: -; DNA: TGCGCCAGCAGCCCGCGACTAGCGGTTCTAGCCAAAAACATTCAGTACTTC; CDR3: CASSPRLAVLAKNIQYF
D: -; J: TRBJ2-2; V: TRBV4-1; size: -; DNA: TGCGCCAGCAGCCAAATAGTGGCCGGGGAGCTGTTTTTT; CDR3: CASSQIVAGELFF
D: -; J: TRBJ1-3; V: TRBV15; size: -; DNA: TGTGCCACCAGCCACATGCCAGGGACTACCGGAAACACCATATATTTT; CDR3: CATSHMPGTTGNTIYF
D: TRBD1; J: TRBJ1-2; V: TRBV20-1; size: -; DNA: TGCAGTGCTAGAAGAGTCGGGGACAGTCCTGATAACTATGGCTACACCTTC; CDR3: CSARRVGDSPDNYGYTF
D: -; J: TRBJ1-1; V: TRBV18; size: -; DNA: TGTGCCAGCTCACGTTCTACCGGAAGGACTGAAGCTTTCTTT; CDR3: CASSRSTGRTEAFF
D: -; J: TRBJ1-5; V: TRBV12-3/TRBV12-4; size: once; DNA: TGTGCCAGCAGTTTTAGGAACCTCAAGCAGCCCCAGCATTTT; CDR3: CASSFRNLKQPQHF
D: -; J: TRBJ2-7; V: TRBV3-1; size: once; DNA: TGTGCCAGCAGCCAAGATGGGCTAGCCTACGAGCAGTACTTC; CDR3: CASSQDGLAYEQYF
D: -; J: TRBJ1-5; V: TRBV6-1; size: -; DNA: TGTGCCAGCAGTGAAGCGAGGGGGAGCAATCAGCCCCAGCATTTT; CDR3: CASSEARGSNQPQHF
D: TRBD1; J: TRBJ2-1; V: TRBV6-2/TRBV6-3; size: -; DNA: TGTGCCAGCAGTTACCCATTGACCCCGACAGGGGTGGGAAATGAGCAGTTCTTC; CDR3: CASSYPLTPTGVGNEQFF
D: TRBD2; J: TRBJ2-7; V: TRBV4-1; size: -; DNA: TGCGCCAGCAGCCAGCTACTAGCGAACTCCTACGAGCAGTACTTC; CDR3: CASSQLLANSYEQYF
D: -; J: TRBJ1-5; V: TRBV27; size: -; DNA: TGTGCCAGCAGTGTGACGGGCGGTCAGCCCCAGCATTTT; CDR3: CASSVTGGQPQHF
D: -; J: TRBJ1-1; V: TRBV10-2; size: once; DNA: TGCGCCAGCAGTCAGCAGCTTGAAGCTTTCTTT; CDR3: CASSQQLEAFF
D: -; J: TRBJ2-5; V: TRBV6-5; size: -; DNA: TGTGCCAGCAGCTTGACCGGACTACAACAAGAGACCCAGTACTTC; CDR3: CASSLTGLQQETQYF
D: -; J: TRBJ1-1; V: TRBV13; size: -; DNA: TGTGCCAGCTCCGCAGCCTTGAACACTGAAGCTTTCTTT; CDR3: CASSAALNTEAFF
D: TRBD1; J: TRBJ1-2; V: TRBV5-1; size: -; DNA: TGCGCCAGCAGCGGGGAGGGACAGGCTCCTAACTATGGCTACACCTTC; CDR3: CASSGEGQAPNYGYTF
D: TRBD1; J: TRBJ1-5; V: TRBV28; size: -; DNA: TGTGCCAGCAACCCGGACAGGGAGTTTAATCAGCCCCAGCATTTT; CDR3: CASNPDREFNQPQHF
D: -; J: TRBJ1-1; V: TRBV5-1; size: -; DNA: TGCGCCAGCAACCCCTGGGGTGTAATCGGGCCTAACACTGAAGCTTTCTTT; CDR3: CASNPWGVIGPNTEAFF
D: -; J: TRBJ2-2; V: TRBV27; size: -; DNA: TGTGCCAGCAGTTTAGCTTTTTTAAGGACAGTCACCGGGGAGCTGTTTTTT; CDR3: CASSLAFLRTVTGELFF
D: -; J: TRBJ2-5; V: TRBV11-2; size: -; DNA: TGTGCCAGCACGCGGAGCCAAGAGACCCAGTACTTC; CDR3: CASTRSQETQYF
D: TRBD2; J: TRBJ2-5; V: TRBV9; size: once; DNA: TGTGCCAGCAGCGTCAGCGGGGGGGCCGGGGAGACCCAGTACTTC; CDR3: CASSVSGGAGETQYF
D: TRBD2; J: TRBJ2-2; V: TRBV7-9; size: once; DNA: TGTGCCAGCAGCTCGGGACTAGCGGGAAGGAACACCGGGGAGCTGTTTTTT; CDR3: CASSSGLAGRNTGELFF
D: TRBD2; J: TRBJ2-6; V: TRBV5-1; size: -; DNA: TGCGCCAGCAGCCCTCGGGCGGGGGACTACCTTTTTGGTGGGGCCAACGTCCTGACTTTC; CDR3: CASSPRAGDYLFGGANVLTF
D: -; J: TRBJ2-7; V: TRBV5-1; size: -; DNA: TGCGCCAGCAGCCACGGGGGTACCTCCTACGAGCAGTACTTC; CDR3: CASSHGGTSYEQYF
D: -; J: TRBJ2-1; V: TRBV5-4; size: -; DNA: TGTGCCAGCAGCTCACGACATGACCATGAGCAGTTCTTC; CDR3: CASSSRHDHEQFF
D: -; J: TRBJ1-1; V: TRBV5-1; size: -; DNA: TGCGCCAGCAGCTTGGCCGGTGGGGGCATGAACACTGAAGCTTTCTTT; CDR3: CASSLAGGGMNTEAFF
D: -; J: TRBJ1-6; V: TRBV30; size: -; DNA: TGTGCCTGCGCTGAAAGCTCCTATAATTCACCCCTCCACTTT; CDR3: CACAESSYNSPLHF
D: -; J: TRBJ2-4; V: TRBV6-6; size: -; DNA: TGTGCCAGCAGTTACTCGGGGCAGGGTGCCAAAAACATTCAGTACTTC; CDR3: CASSYSGQGAKNIQYF